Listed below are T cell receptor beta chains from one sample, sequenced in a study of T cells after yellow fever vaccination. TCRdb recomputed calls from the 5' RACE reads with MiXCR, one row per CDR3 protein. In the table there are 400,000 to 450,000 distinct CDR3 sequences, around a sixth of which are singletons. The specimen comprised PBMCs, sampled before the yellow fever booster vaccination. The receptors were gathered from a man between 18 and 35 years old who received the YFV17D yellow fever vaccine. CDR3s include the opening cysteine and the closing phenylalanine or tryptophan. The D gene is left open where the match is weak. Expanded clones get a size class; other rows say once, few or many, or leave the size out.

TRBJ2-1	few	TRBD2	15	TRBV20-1	CSATHAASGVYEQFF	TGCAGTGCTACCCATGCGGCTAGCGGGGTTTATGAGCAGTTCTTC
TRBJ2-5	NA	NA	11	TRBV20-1	CSARDSWTPSF	TGCAGTGCTAGAGATAGCTGGACCCCATCTTTC
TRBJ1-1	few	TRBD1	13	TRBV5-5	CASSVTGDAEAFF	TGTGCCAGCAGCGTAACAGGGGACGCTGAAGCTTTCTTT
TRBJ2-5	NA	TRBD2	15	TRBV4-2	CASSQGTSGQETQYF	TGTGCCAGCAGCCAAGGGACTAGCGGCCAAGAGACCCAGTACTTC
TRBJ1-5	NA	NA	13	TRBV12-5	CASGSGPGQPQHF	TGTGCTAGTGGTTCGGGCCCTGGGCAGCCCCAGCATTTT
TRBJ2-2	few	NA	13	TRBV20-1	CSARDWRSGELFF	TGCAGTGCTAGAGATTGGCGTTCTGGGGAGCTGTTTTTT
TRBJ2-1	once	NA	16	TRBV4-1	CASSRVDFLTYNEQFF	TGCGCCAGCAGCCGAGTAGACTTTCTTACCTACAATGAGCAGTTCTTC
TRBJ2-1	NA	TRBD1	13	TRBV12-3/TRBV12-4	CASETGMDNEQFF	TGTGCCAGCGAGACAGGGATGGACAATGAGCAGTTCTTC
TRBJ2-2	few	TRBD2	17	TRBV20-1	CSARDFGSGAITGELFF	TGCAGTGCTAGAGATTTCGGTAGCGGGGCTATCACCGGGGAGCTGTTTTTT
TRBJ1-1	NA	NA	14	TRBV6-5	CASSYGGGLAEAFF	TGTGCCAGCAGTTATGGGGGAGGGCTGGCTGAAGCTTTCTTT
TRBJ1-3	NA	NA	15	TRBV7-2	CASGGRGSVGNTIYF	TGTGCCAGCGGCGGTAGAGGGTCCGTTGGAAACACCATATATTTT
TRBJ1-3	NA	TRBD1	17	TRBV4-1	CASSPRDRGTSGNTIYF	TGCGCCAGCAGCCCCCGGGACAGGGGGACCTCGGGGAACACCATATATTTT
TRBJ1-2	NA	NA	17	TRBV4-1	CASSQDLGSLGLDGYTF	TGCGCCAGCAGCCAAGATCTGGGGAGTTTAGGGTTGGATGGCTACACCTTC
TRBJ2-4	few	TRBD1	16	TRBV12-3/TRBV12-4	CASSGTGTLAKNIQYF	TGTGCCAGCAGTGGGACAGGAACGCTAGCCAAAAACATTCAGTACTTC
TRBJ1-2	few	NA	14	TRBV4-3	CASSQDRRAYGYTF	TGCGCCAGCAGCCAAGATAGGAGGGCCTATGGCTACACCTTC
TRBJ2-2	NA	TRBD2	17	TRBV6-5	CASSYSATSEVTGELFF	TGTGCCAGCAGTTACTCCGCCACTAGCGAGGTCACCGGGGAGCTGTTTTTT
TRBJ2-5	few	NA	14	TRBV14	CASSHRAGRETQYF	TGTGCCAGCAGCCATAGAGCAGGACGGGAGACCCAGTACTTC
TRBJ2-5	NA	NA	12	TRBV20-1	CSASERAETQYF	TGCAGTGCTAGTGAACGGGCAGAGACCCAGTACTTC
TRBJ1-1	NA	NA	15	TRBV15	CATSRDREAGTEAFF	TGTGCCACCAGCAGAGATCGGGAGGCCGGCACTGAAGCTTTCTTT
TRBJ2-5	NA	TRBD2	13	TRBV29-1	CSVEGGGMETQYF	TGCAGCGTTGAAGGGGGAGGGATGGAGACCCAGTACTTC
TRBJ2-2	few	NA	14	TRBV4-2	CASSQERGYLKLFF	TGTGCCAGCAGCCAAGAACGTGGCTACCTTAAGCTGTTTTTT
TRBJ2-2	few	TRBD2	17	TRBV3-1	CASSQLAGGRNTGELFF	TGTGCCAGCAGCCAGCTAGCGGGGGGGAGAAACACCGGGGAGCTGTTTTTT
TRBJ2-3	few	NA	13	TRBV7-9	CASSLAARDTQYF	TGTGCCAGCAGCTTAGCCGCCAGAGATACGCAGTATTTT
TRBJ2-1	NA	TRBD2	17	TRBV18	CASSPRGETSAYNEQFF	TGTGCCAGCTCACCAAGAGGAGAGACTAGCGCTTACAATGAGCAGTTCTTC
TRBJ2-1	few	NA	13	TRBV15	CATAVKINNEQFF	TGTGCCACGGCAGTGAAAATAAACAATGAGCAGTTCTTC
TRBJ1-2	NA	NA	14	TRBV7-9	CASSADSLPYGYTF	TGTGCCAGCAGCGCGGACAGCTTACCTTATGGCTACACCTTC
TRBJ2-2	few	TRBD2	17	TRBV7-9	CASSLTAGASNTGELFF	TGTGCCAGCAGCTTAACAGCGGGGGCCTCGAACACCGGGGAGCTGTTTTTT
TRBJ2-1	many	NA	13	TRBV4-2	CASSLTRYNEQFF	TGTGCCAGCAGCCTCACACGGTACAATGAGCAGTTCTTC
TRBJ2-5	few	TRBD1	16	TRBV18	CASSPRDRGRKETQYF	TGTGCCAGCTCACCACGGGACAGGGGTCGGAAAGAGACCCAGTACTTC
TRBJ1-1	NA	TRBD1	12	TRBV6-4	CASIPRGREAFF	TGTGCCAGCATCCCGAGGGGGCGCGAAGCTTTCTTT
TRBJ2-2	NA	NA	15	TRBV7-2	CASSLDSSVTGELFF	TGTGCCAGCAGCTTAGATAGCTCGGTCACCGGGGAGCTGTTTTTT
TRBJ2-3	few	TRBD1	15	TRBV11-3	CASSRRQGLTDTQYF	TGTGCCAGCAGCCGACGACAGGGTCTCACAGATACGCAGTATTTT
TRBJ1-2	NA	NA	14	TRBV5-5	CASSVDGDNYGYTF	TGTGCCAGCAGCGTGGACGGTGATAACTATGGCTACACCTTC
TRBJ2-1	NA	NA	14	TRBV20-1	CSARNPRSYNEQFF	TGCAGTGCTAGAAACCCGCGCTCCTACAATGAGCAGTTCTTC
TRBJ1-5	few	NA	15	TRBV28	CASRLGDISNQPQHF	TGTGCCAGCAGACTAGGGGACATTAGCAATCAGCCCCAGCATTTT
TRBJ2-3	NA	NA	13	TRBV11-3	CASSRGSGRAQYF	TGTGCCAGCAGCAGGGGGAGCGGGCGCGCGCAGTATTTT
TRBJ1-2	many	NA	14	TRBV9	CASSASGTSDSYTF	TGTGCCAGCAGCGCTTCCGGGACCTCCGATAGCTACACCTTC
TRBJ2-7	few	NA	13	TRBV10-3	CAIAGQQIYEQYF	TGTGCCATCGCGGGGCAGCAAATTTACGAGCAGTACTTC
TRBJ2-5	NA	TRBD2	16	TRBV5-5	CASSLGRGGRGETQYF	TGTGCCAGCAGCTTGGGACGCGGGGGACGGGGAGAGACCCAGTACTTC
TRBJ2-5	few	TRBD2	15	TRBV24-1	CATSDPGTSTETQYF	TGTGCCACCAGTGACCCCGGGACTAGTACAGAGACCCAGTACTTC
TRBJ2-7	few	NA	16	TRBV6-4	CASSRRTVPFSYEQYF	TGTGCCAGCAGTCGACGGACAGTACCCTTCTCCTACGAGCAGTACTTC
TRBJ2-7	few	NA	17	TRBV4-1	CASSQARPIHEMGEQYF	TGCGCCAGCAGCCAAGCGAGGCCCATCCATGAAATGGGGGAGCAGTACTTC
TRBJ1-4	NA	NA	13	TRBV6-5	CASKMGPGEKLFF	TGTGCCAGCAAAATGGGCCCAGGGGAAAAACTGTTTTTT
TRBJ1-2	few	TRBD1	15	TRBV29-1	CSVPIRQGRYYGYTF	TGCAGCGTTCCAATTCGACAGGGGCGATACTATGGCTACACCTTC
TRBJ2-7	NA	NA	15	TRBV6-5	CASQGRTTEVGEQYF	TGTGCCAGCCAGGGACGGACGACCGAAGTTGGCGAGCAGTACTTC
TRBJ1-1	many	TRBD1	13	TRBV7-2	CASSSDRGTEAFF	TGTGCCAGCAGCTCGGACAGGGGCACTGAAGCTTTCTTT
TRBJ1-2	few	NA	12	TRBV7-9	CASTIGVHGYTF	TGTGCCAGCACCATAGGCGTCCATGGCTACACCTTC
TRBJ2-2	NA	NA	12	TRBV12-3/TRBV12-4	CASSLIAWELFF	TGTGCCAGCAGTTTAATAGCTTGGGAGCTGTTTTTT
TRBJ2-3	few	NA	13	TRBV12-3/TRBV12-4	CASSPNIRDTQYF	TGTGCCAGCAGTCCTAACATCCGGGATACGCAGTATTTT
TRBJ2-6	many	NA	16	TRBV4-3	CASSQDGSSGANVLTF	TGCGCCAGCAGCCAAGATGGAAGCTCTGGGGCCAACGTCCTGACTTTC
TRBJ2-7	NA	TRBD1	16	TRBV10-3	CAISAPDRTLRVEQYF	TGTGCCATCAGTGCCCCGGACAGGACTCTACGAGTAGAGCAGTACTTC
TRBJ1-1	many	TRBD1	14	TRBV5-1	CASSVDRAGTEAFF	TGCGCCAGCAGCGTGGACAGGGCGGGCACTGAAGCTTTCTTT
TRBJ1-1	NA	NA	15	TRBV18	CASSPLPGRNTEAFF	TGTGCCAGCTCACCTTTGCCGGGACGGAACACTGAAGCTTTCTTT
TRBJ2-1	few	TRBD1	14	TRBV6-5	CASRSKIAQGERFF	TGTGCCAGCAGGAGCAAGATCGCTCAGGGGGAACGGTTCTTC
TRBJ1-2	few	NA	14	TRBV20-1	CSANQGATSGGYTF	TGCAGTGCAAATCAGGGTGCGACTAGTGGAGGCTACACCTTC